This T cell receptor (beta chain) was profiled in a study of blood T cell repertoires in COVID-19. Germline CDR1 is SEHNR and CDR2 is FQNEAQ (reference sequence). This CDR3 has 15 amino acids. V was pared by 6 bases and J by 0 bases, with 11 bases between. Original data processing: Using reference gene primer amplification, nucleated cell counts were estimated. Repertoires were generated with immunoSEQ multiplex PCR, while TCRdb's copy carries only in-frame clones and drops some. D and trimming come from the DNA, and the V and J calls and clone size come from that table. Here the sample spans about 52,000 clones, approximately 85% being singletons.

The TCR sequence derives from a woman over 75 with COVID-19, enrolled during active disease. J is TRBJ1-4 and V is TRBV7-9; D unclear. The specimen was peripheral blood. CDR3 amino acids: CASRNGSTTNEKLFF. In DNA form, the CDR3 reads TGTGCCAGCAGGAACGGGAGTACAACTAATGAAAAACTGTTTTTT.